Listed below are T cell receptor beta chains from one sample, sequenced in a study of T cells in Graves' hyperthyroidism and ophthalmopathy. Each CDR3 protein gets one entry after TCRdb re-called the multiplex PCR reads with MiXCR. This table holds about 400,000 distinct CDR3 sequences, around 25% found once. What was sequenced was blood. The source of these receptors is a man aged 45 to 65 with Graves' hyperthyroidism. Each CDR3 is given with its conserved first and last residue. A D gene is named only where the DNA matches it firmly. Size tells how often a clone was seen (once, few, many) or the class of an expanded clone, and some rows leave it out.

j_call | clone_size | v_call | d_call | cdr3_aa | cdr3_nt
TRBJ2-3 | many | TRBV11-2 | . | CASSVHLGEGTQYF | TGTGCCAGCAGCGTACACCTGGGGGAAGGTACGCAGTATTTT
TRBJ2-3 | . | TRBV28 | . | CASSPADVDTQYF | TGTGCCAGCAGTCCTGCCGACGTGGATACGCAGTATTTT
TRBJ2-5 | many | TRBV18 | . | CASSPPARETQYF | TGTGCCAGCTCACCACCGGCACGGGAGACCCAGTACTTC
TRBJ1-1 | many | TRBV12-3/TRBV12-4 | TRBD1 | CASSTDRGNTEAFF | TGTGCCAGCAGCACAGACAGGGGGAACACTGAAGCTTTCTTT
TRBJ2-1 | few | TRBV5-1 | . | CASSSDGTSYNEQFF | TGCGCCAGCAGCTCCGACGGGACTTCCTACAATGAGCAGTTCTTC
TRBJ2-4 | . | TRBV5-1 | TRBD2 | CASSLVTSGVQYF | TGTGCCAGCAGCTTGGTTACTAGCGGGGTTCAGTACTTC
TRBJ2-7 | many | TRBV7-9 | . | CASSLSAGAAYEQYF | TGTGCCAGCAGCTTATCGGCGGGGGCTGCCTACGAGCAGTACTTC
TRBJ2-5 | few | TRBV7-6 | . | CASSLRFWTNTQETQYF | TGTGCCAGCAGCTTACGTTTCTGGACCAACACCCAAGAGACCCAGTACTTC
TRBJ1-1 | many | TRBV3-1 | TRBD1 | CASSQKGQGAEAFF | TGTGCCAGCAGCCAAAAGGGACAGGGGGCTGAAGCTTTCTTT
TRBJ2-7 | . | TRBV6-2/TRBV6-3 | TRBD2 | CASELGRDYEQYF | TGTGCCAGTGAACTGGGGAGGGACTACGAGCAGTACTTC
TRBJ2-3 | few | TRBV7-9 | . | CASSLEGRIDTQYF | TGTGCCAGCAGCTTAGAAGGGCGTATAGATACGCAGTATTTT
TRBJ2-6 | . | TRBV24-1 | . | CATSEGWTQTGANVLTF | TGTGCCACCAGTGAAGGATGGACCCAGACTGGGGCCAACGTCCTGACTTTC
TRBJ1-5 | . | TRBV9 | . | CASSVEDRAGQPQHF | TGTGCCAGCAGCGTAGAAGACAGAGCTGGTCAGCCCCAGCATTTT
TRBJ1-1 | few | TRBV6-2/TRBV6-3 | TRBD1 | CASTERGGTGGTEAFF | TGTGCCAGCACAGAACGGGGGGGGACAGGTGGGACTGAAGCTTTCTTT
TRBJ2-3 | . | TRBV12-3/TRBV12-4 | . | CASTKGQFSGDTQYF | TGTGCCAGCACCAAGGGACAATTTAGCGGAGATACGCAGTATTTT
TRBJ2-7 | many | TRBV2 | . | CASSSQIQAEQYF | TGTGCCAGCAGTTCCCAGATTCAGGCAGAGCAGTACTTC
TRBJ2-5 | many | TRBV19 | TRBD2 | CASSPGRFQETQYF | TGTGCCAGTAGCCCCGGGAGGTTCCAAGAGACCCAGTACTTC
TRBJ1-2 | few | TRBV3-1 | . | CASTPGSNYGYTF | TGTGCCAGCACCCCAGGCAGCAACTATGGCTACACCTTC
TRBJ2-1 | . | TRBV24-1 | TRBD2 | CATSDFAASGRYNEQFF | TGTGCCACCAGTGATTTTGCGGCTAGCGGAAGGTACAATGAGCAGTTCTTC
TRBJ2-3 | . | TRBV27 | TRBD2 | CAIRGLAGGTDTQYF | TGTGCCATCCGGGGGCTAGCGGGGGGCACAGATACGCAGTATTTT
TRBJ2-1 | . | TRBV11-1 | . | CASSPNIGGIGWDDEQFF | TGTGCCAGCAGCCCAAATATCGGGGGTATTGGGTGGGATGATGAGCAGTTCTTC
TRBJ2-7 | . | TRBV12-3/TRBV12-4 | . | CASKNSRNSNYEQYF | TGTGCCAGCAAAAACTCTCGGAATTCTAACTACGAGCAGTACTTC
TRBJ2-7 | few | TRBV27 | . | CASRPYTRSIYEQYF | TGTGCCAGCAGGCCTTATACTAGGTCTATCTACGAGCAGTACTTC
TRBJ1-4 | once | TRBV20-1 | . | CSATDRSLNEKLFF | TGCAGTGCAACCGACAGGAGCTTAAATGAAAAACTGTTTTTT
TRBJ2-3 | . | TRBV24-1 | . | CATSGQDADTQYF | TGTGCCACCAGTGGGCAGGACGCAGATACGCAGTATTTT
TRBJ2-5 | . | TRBV5-1 | TRBD1 | CASSFSGTGRGETQYF | TGCGCCAGCAGCTTCTCCGGGACAGGGCGGGGGGAGACCCAGTACTTC
TRBJ2-7 | . | TRBV20-1 | TRBD1 | CSANEQGKVQYF | TGCAGTGCAAACGAACAGGGGAAGGTGCAGTACTTC